Following are 18 T cell receptor beta chains from one sample sequenced in a study of T-cell memory formation after mild COVID-19 (dated by TCRdb to the early 2020s). Libraries came from 5' RACE. The sample was run on an Illumina NovaSeq 6000. TCRdb trimmed the raw reads at Q25, called clones with MiXCR and kept productive beta chains. Rows are combined by CDR3 protein, so each entry shows the most common genes and DNA. This sample holds 450,000 or so distinct CDR3 sequences; around 27% were observed only once. Of the sample, around 12% is held by the ten largest clones. The specimen was PBMCs or a T cell subset sorted from them (not recorded which). These receptors were obtained from an adult woman who had mild COVID-19 (a few samples of this study predate the infection). The sample titles of this study are shuffled in the database, so cell type and time point are left out; the donor was told from shared clones.

This clonotype came up a few times. The rearrangement links TRBV19 to TRBJ1-6; 9 nucleotides agree with TRBD1. The germline V gene encodes CDR1 LNHDA and CDR2 SQIVND (reference sequence). This CDR3 region has 13 residues. In DNA, the CDR3 is TGTGCTGCCTCGGGACAGGGAGATTCACCCCTCCACTTT. Protein product: CAASGQGDSPLHF. The whole variable domain, remainder taken from reference TRBV19 and TRBJ1-6, is DGGITQSPKYLFRKEGQNVTLSCEQNLNHDAMYWYRQDPGQGLRLIYYSQIVNDFQKGDIAEGYSVSREKKESFPLTVTSAQKNPTAFYLCAASGQGDSPLHFGNGTRLTVT.

V and J are TRBV12-3 or TRBV12-4 and TRBJ2-2; no reliable D call. Trimming left V 6 bases short and J 6 bases short, with 20 bases between. The CDR3 runs to 16 residues. CDR3 sequence: CASSSPERRRAGELFF. For the CDR3, the DNA is TGTGCCAGCAGCTCCCCAGAGCGTCGACGGGCCGGGGAGCTGTTTTTT.

Here the CDR3 reads CASSPRLAENTGELFF. The CDR3 nucleotides are TGTGCCAGCAGCCCAAGACTAGCGGAGAACACCGGGGAGCTGTTTTTT. This chain uses TRBV12-3 or TRBV12-4 with TRBJ2-2, with TRBD2 identical over 9 bases. Trimming took 6 bases from V and 1 from J; bases not matched to a gene: 6. CDR3 size: 16 residues.

The chain employs TRBV28 and TRBJ1-2; a weak D match, TRBD1 (5 bases). The V gene lost 6 bases and the J gene lost 0 bases, with 17 bases spanning the gap. Germline V CDR1 and CDR2: MDHEN, SYDVKM. CDR3 length: 16 residues. The CDR3 loop is CASSRIVQATNYGYTF. The CDR3 region has the DNA TGTGCCAGCAGCCGAATTGTACAGGCCACTAACTATGGCTACACCTTC.

CDR3 in DNA: TGTGCCAGCAGGACCTGGGGGGCGCCCACTGAAGCTTTCTTT. It is translated as CASRTWGAPTEAFF. The rearrangement links TRBV2 to TRBJ1-1, with D possibly being TRBD1 (6 bases). The germline CDR1 and CDR2 sequences are SNHLY and FYNNEI. The V end lost 6 bases, the J end lost 4 bases, and 15 bases lay between the germline ends. CDR3 length equals 14 residues. The variable domain in full, with the rest retrieved from reference TRBV2 and TRBJ1-1, is EPEVTQTPSHQVTQMGQEVILRCVPISNHLYFYWYRQILGQKVEFLVSFYNNEISEKSEIFDDQFSVERPDGSNFTLKIRSTKLEDSAMYFCASRTWGAPTEAFFGQGTRLTVV.

There are a few counts of this clonotype. The V call is TRBV7-9, the J call TRBJ1-1, with TRBD1 matching over 9 bases. The V and J ends lost 3 bases and 4 bases, in that order; junction bases with no gene match: 12. The CDR3 is made up of 17 amino acids. Germline CDR1 SEHNR, CDR2 FQNEAQ (reference sequence). The CDR3 spells CASSFATGGRPGTEAFF. As DNA, the CDR3 is TGTGCCAGCAGCTTCGCGACAGGGGGAAGGCCGGGCACTGAAGCTTTCTTT.

This clonotype was observed a few times. The rearrangement uses TRBV6-2 or TRBV6-3 and TRBJ2-5; TRBD2 aligns across 7 bases. V shed 5 bases and J 2 bases; nucleotides not matched to a gene: 11. Germline assignment: CDR1 MNHEY and CDR2 SVGEGT. The CDR3 consists of 16 residues. As DNA, the CDR3 is TGTGCCAGCAGTCTAGGGGCTAGCGGACCACAAGAGACCCAGTACTTC. This gives the protein CASSLGASGPQETQYF.

The rearrangement uses TRBV5-6 and TRBJ2-2; 9 bases map to TRBD1. Trimming at V came to 0 bases and at J to 5 bases, leaving 8 bases not matched to a gene. The CDR3 has 17 amino acids. Germline values: CDR1 SGHDT, CDR2 YYEEEE. CDR3 coding DNA: TGTGCCAGCAGCTTGGATGTTAGGACAGGGGCTACCGGGGAGCTGTTTTTT. Encoded protein: CASSLDVRTGATGELFF.

This chain uses TRBV3-1 with TRBJ1-1; a weak D match, TRBD1 (6 bases). The CDR3 covers 14 residues. Germline V CDR1 and CDR2: LGHDT, YNNKEL (reference sequence). V dropped 0 bases and J dropped 4 bases, with 9 bases sitting between them. The CDR3 is CASSQERGSTEAFF. The DNA of the CDR3 is TGTGCCAGCAGCCAAGAAAGGGGGAGCACTGAAGCTTTCTTT.

The V gene is TRBV7-2, the J gene TRBJ2-6; 13 bases match TRBD2. The CDR3 extends over 18 amino acids. The J segment lost 3 bases and the V segment lost 3 bases, leaving 5 bases of the junction unmatched. Germline loops: CDR1 SGHTA, CDR2 FQGNSA. The CDR3 DNA sequence: TGTGCCAGCAGCTTCATGGGACTAGCGGGATTTGGGGCCAACGTCCTGACTTTC. Amino acids: CASSFMGLAGFGANVLTF.

V and J are TRBV7-2 and TRBJ2-1; 7 nucleotides agree with TRBD2. The J segment lost 6 bases and the V segment lost 5 bases, leaving 13 bases of the junction unmatched. Per the germline V gene, CDR1 is SGHTA and CDR2 is FQGNSA. The CDR3 totals 16 residues. CDR3 nucleotide sequence: TGTGCCAGCAGCCGGACTAGGCTAGCGGTCCTCAATGAGCAGTTCTTC. Its translation is CASSRTRLAVLNEQFF.

This clonotype was observed a handful of times. The rearrangement links TRBV19 to TRBJ2-7; D gene ambiguous. Trimming took 10 bases from V and 0 from J, leaving 7 bases between them. The CDR3 spans 11 residues. The V gene's germline CDR1 is LNHDA and CDR2 SQIVND (reference sequence). The CDR3 is CATSHSYEQYF. The CDR3 nucleotides read TGTGCCACCTCGCACTCCTACGAGCAGTACTTC.

CDR3 DNA sequence: TGTGCCAGCATTGGCACAGGGGGTCAGCCCCAGCATTTT. Its translation is CASIGTGGQPQHF. The chain joins TRBV6-1 to TRBJ1-5; TRBD1 aligns across 8 bases. The CDR3 length is 13 residues. In germline, CDR1 is MNHNS, CDR2 SASEGT. V trimming: 7 bases; J trimming: 6 bases; junction bases outside the gene matches: 5.

This chain connects TRBV5-1 to TRBJ2-1; 7 bases are a match to TRBD1. With V trimmed by 5 bases and J by 5 bases, 7 bases remained unmatched. The CDR3 sequence is 14 residues long. Per the germline V gene, CDR1 is SGHRS and CDR2 is YFSETQ. The CDR3 DNA reads TGCGCCAGCAGTCCCGGGACAGTGGACAATGAGCAGTTCTTC. Residues: CASSPGTVDNEQFF.

The chain combines TRBV7-9 with TRBJ2-7, with a tentative D call TRBD1 (5 bases). CDR3 length: 14 amino acids. V was cut by 1 base and J by 6 bases, with 13 bases left in between. CDR1 SEHNR and CDR2 FQNEAQ come from the germline V gene (reference sequence). The CDR3 nucleotides read TGTGCCAGCAGCTTAGACTTAGGGGCAGTCGAGCAGTACTTC. As protein: CASSLDLGAVEQYF.

This clonotype was observed a few times. The chain couples TRBV29-1 to TRBJ1-2, with a tentative D call TRBD1 (5 bases). CDR1 and CDR2 (germline): SQVTM, ANQGSEA. Trimming stripped 4 bases from V and 8 bases from J, with 14 bases between. The CDR3 runs 12 residues. In nucleotides, the CDR3 is TGCAGCGTTGGCCGAGGGACGGAAGGCTACACCTTC. Protein product: CSVGRGTEGYTF.

This clonotype was detected a few times. CDR3 DNA: TGTGCCATCAGTGAACAGGCTTTGGGCACTGAAGCTTTCTTT. Protein product: CAISEQALGTEAFF. V usage is TRBV10-3 and J usage is TRBJ1-1; TRBD1 is a possible D gene (5 bases). Trimming took off 3 bases at V and 4 bases at J, with 12 bases between the two ends. The CDR3 spans 14 residues. The V gene's germline CDR1 is ENHRY and CDR2 SYGVKD.

The V call is TRBV6-2 or TRBV6-3, the J call TRBJ2-1; D possibly corresponds to TRBD2 (6 bases). The CDR3 is 14 amino acids. Per germline, CDR1 MNHEY and CDR2 SVGEGT. V shed 7 bases and J shed 6 bases, with 16 bases lying between them. The CDR3 DNA reads as TGTGCCAGCACCCAAGGAGGGGAACTCAATGAGCAGTTCTTC. It yields the protein CASTQGGELNEQFF.